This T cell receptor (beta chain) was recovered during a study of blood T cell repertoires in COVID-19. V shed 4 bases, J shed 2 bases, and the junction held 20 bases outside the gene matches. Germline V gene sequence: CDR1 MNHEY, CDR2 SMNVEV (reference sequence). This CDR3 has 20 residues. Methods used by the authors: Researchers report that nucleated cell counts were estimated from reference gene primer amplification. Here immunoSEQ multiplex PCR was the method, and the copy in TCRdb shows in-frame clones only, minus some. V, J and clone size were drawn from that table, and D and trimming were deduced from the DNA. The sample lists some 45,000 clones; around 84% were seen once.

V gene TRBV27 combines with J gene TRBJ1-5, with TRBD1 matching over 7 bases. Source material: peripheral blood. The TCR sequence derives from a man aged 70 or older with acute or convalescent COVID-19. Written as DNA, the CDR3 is TGTGCCAGCAGTTCCGCTATTCTAAATCGACAGGGAAGGGGCAATCAGCCCCAGCATTTT. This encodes CASSSAILNRQGRGNQPQHF.